Listed below are T cell receptor beta chains from one sample, sequenced in a study of cytomegalovirus exposure and HLA in healthy donors. Profiled with immunoSEQ multiplex PCR; TCRdb holds only in-frame clones, not every one. The sample consists of about 130,000 clones, 72% of them appearing once. Input material: PBMCs. The source is a man younger than 45 in good health and CMV-seronegative. Both conserved end residues are part of each CDR3. D genes are given only for firm matches. A row's size may be missing; if present it is once, few, many or a size class.

D	V	size	J	DNA	CDR3
.	TRBV14	.	TRBJ2-3	TGTGCCAGCAGCATATATGCGGGGCTAGCGATTGGGTTGGATACGCAGTATTTT	CASSIYAGLAIGLDTQYF
.	TRBV5-1	once	TRBJ1-6	TGCGCCAGCAGCTTGCAGTCGGGCAGGGAAAATTCACCCCTCCACTTT	CASSLQSGRENSPLHF
TRBD1	TRBV6-6	few	TRBJ1-2	TGTGCCAGCAGTTACGGCGGGACAGCCAACTATGGCTACACCTTC	CASSYGGTANYGYTF
TRBD2	TRBV5-1	.	TRBJ2-3	TGCGCCAGCAGCTTCTTGGGACTACCAACCGATACGCAGTATTTT	CASSFLGLPTDTQYF
.	TRBV10-2	.	TRBJ2-3	TGCGCCACCAGGGCGTCCTACCGGGCAGATACGCAGTATTTT	CATRASYRADTQYF
.	TRBV9	.	TRBJ2-7	TGTGCCAGCAGTGGGGGGACAGCGGGAGTCAAGCAGTACTTC	CASSGGTAGVKQYF
.	TRBV5-1	.	TRBJ1-6	TGCGCCAGCAGCTTGGATTCGGGGGGGCGCCCCCTCCACTTT	CASSLDSGGRPLHF
.	TRBV1	.	TRBJ2-4	TGCACCAGCAGCCACTCGCAGGTACAGCGGGCATTAGCCAAAAACATTCAGTACTTC	CTSSHSQVQRALAKNIQYF
TRBD1	TRBV10-3	.	TRBJ2-5	TGTGCCATCAGGGGACAGCAAGAGACCCAGTACTTC	CAIRGQQETQYF
.	TRBV18	.	TRBJ2-7	TGTGCCAGCTCACCACCTAGCTCCTACGAGCAGTACTTC	CASSPPSSYEQYF
.	TRBV27	.	TRBJ1-5	TGTGCCAGCAGACAATTAGGAGGCAATCAGCCCCAGCATTTT	CASRQLGGNQPQHF
.	TRBV4-1	.	TRBJ1-5	TGCGCCAGCTCGGAGACAGGACTTAATCAGCCCCAGCATTTT	CASSETGLNQPQHF
.	TRBV30	once	TRBJ2-3	TGTGCCTGGAGCTCGGACAGCAGCACAGATACGCAGTATTTT	CAWSSDSSTDTQYF
.	TRBV6-6	.	TRBJ1-1	TGTGCCAGCAGTTCGCCAGGGGTTGGTGAAGCTTTCTTT	CASSSPGVGEAFF
.	TRBV7-9	.	TRBJ1-3	TGTTCCAGCAGCCCCCCACTCGGTACTGGAAACACCATATATTTT	CSSSPPLGTGNTIYF
.	TRBV10-1	.	TRBJ1-3	TGCGCCAGCAGACAGGGAATGTCTGGAAACACCATATATTTT	CASRQGMSGNTIYF
TRBD1	TRBV5-6	once	TRBJ2-7	TGTGCCAGCAGCTTTGATACAGGGGGCGGCGAGCAGTACTTC	CASSFDTGGGEQYF
.	TRBV5-5	once	TRBJ2-5	TGTGCCAGCAGCTTTTTCTCCCAAGAGACCCAGTACTTC	CASSFFSQETQYF
.	TRBV2	.	TRBJ2-7	TGTGCCAGCAGTGAAATACGTGGACAAGAGCAGTACTTC	CASSEIRGQEQYF
TRBD1	TRBV7-9	.	TRBJ1-4	TGTGCCAGCAGCCATCCTACGGTCACAGGGGATTGGGAAAAACTGTTTTTT	CASSHPTVTGDWEKLFF
.	TRBV15	few	TRBJ1-6	TGTGCCACCAGCAAAGGGACAACTAGACGGAATTCACCCCTCCACTTT	CATSKGTTRRNSPLHF
.	TRBV4-2	.	TRBJ2-3	TGTGCCAGCAGCCAGGGTCTTGGAGCTAGGGGCGGCACAGATACGCAGTATTTT	CASSQGLGARGGTDTQYF
.	TRBV5-4	.	TRBJ1-2	TGTGCCAGCACCTTAACTAAGTATGGCTACACCTTC	CASTLTKYGYTF
.	TRBV4-2	.	TRBJ1-2	TGTGCCAGCAGCCCATCCAGGGTGAGCTATGGCTACACCTTC	CASSPSRVSYGYTF
TRBD1	TRBV27	.	TRBJ2-7	TGTGCCAGCAGTTTCCCCGCACAGGGGCAACAATACTCGACCTACGAGCAGTACTTC	CASSFPAQGQQYSTYEQYF
TRBD2	TRBV28	.	TRBJ2-5	TGTGCCAGCCGGCGCGGGGGGGCCTCGGAGACCCAGTACTTC	CASRRGGASETQYF
.	TRBV11-2	.	TRBJ1-1	TGTGCCAGCAGCCTATATTTCACCGGGCCAGGGAAACCTGAAGCTTTCTTT	CASSLYFTGPGKPEAFF
TRBD1	TRBV2	few	TRBJ1-1	TGTGCCAGCAGGGAGGGACAGGGACGTCTGATGAACACTGAAGCTTTCTTT	CASREGQGRLMNTEAFF
TRBD1	TRBV18	.	TRBJ1-1	TGTGCCAGCTCACTGGGACAGGGACTCATGAACACTGAAGCTTTCTTT	CASSLGQGLMNTEAFF
TRBD2	TRBV7-6	few	TRBJ2-1	TGTGCCAGCAGCTTACCGGGGGCGGGTAGCGGGGGGCGTGAGCAGTTCTTC	CASSLPGAGSGGREQFF
.	TRBV19	.	TRBJ2-7	TGTGCCAGTAGGAGAGACACCAGCTCCTACGAGCAGTACTTC	CASRRDTSSYEQYF
.	TRBV30	few	TRBJ1-1	TGTGCCTGGCGCGCGACAGGAGAGAACACTGAAGCTTTCTTT	CAWRATGENTEAFF
TRBD1	TRBV12-5	.	TRBJ2-2	TGTGCTAGTGGTAAAGGTAGCTCGACGGGGACAGGGCGAAACGAGCTTGGCGGGGAGCTGTTTTTT	CASGKGSSTGTGRNELGGELFF
.	TRBV5-1	.	TRBJ2-7	TGCGCCAGCATCTCACAGGGTTGCCACGAGCAGTACTTC	CASISQGCHEQYF
.	TRBV9	.	TRBJ2-7	TGTGCCAGCAGCGTAGAAACAGGTACAACCTACGAGCAGTACTTC	CASSVETGTTYEQYF
TRBD1	TRBV5-4	.	TRBJ2-7	TGTGCCAGCAGCTTGGCCCCGGGACAGCTCTACGAGCAGTACTTC	CASSLAPGQLYEQYF
.	TRBV6-6	.	TRBJ2-7	TGTGCCAGCAGTCGAAATGTGGGCAGCTTCGTCTACGAGCAGTACTTC	CASSRNVGSFVYEQYF
TRBD2	TRBV7-9	.	TRBJ2-5	TGTGCCAGCAGCTTAACGGGGGGGACCCCGGAGACCCAGTACTTC	CASSLTGGTPETQYF
TRBD2	TRBV28	.	TRBJ2-7	TGTGCCAGCAGTTTTGGCGGGGGAAGCTCCTACGAGCAGTACTTC	CASSFGGGSSYEQYF